This passage covers 19 T cell receptor beta chains from one sample sequenced in a study of early T cells in non-severe SARS-CoV-2 infection. TCRdb re-called the 5' RACE reads through MiXCR, storing one row per CDR3 protein. There are tens of thousands of distinct CDR3 sequences in the sample; roughly a tenth occur only once, and approximately 4.1% lies in the top ten. Sequenced: whole blood. The receptors here all came from an adult who was a healthcare worker with PCR-confirmed SARS-CoV-2 infection or an uninfected control (not recorded which).

The rearrangement links TRBV20-1 to TRBJ2-5, with 10 nucleotides matching TRBD1. Germline CDR1 DFQATT, CDR2 SNEGSKA (reference sequence). Unmatched junction bases numbered 11, after V lost 7 bases and J lost 9 bases. This CDR3 has 13 residues. This CDR3 reads CSGDRGIRAAQYF. In nucleotides, the CDR3 is TGCAGTGGGGACAGGGGAATCCGAGCCGCCCAGTACTTC.

The chain employs TRBV30 and TRBJ2-2; 13 nucleotides match TRBD2. The CDR3 is 14 residues long. V shed 6 bases and J 6 bases; nucleotides not matched to a gene: 4. CDR1 is GTSNPN and CDR2 is SVGIG in the germline V gene (reference sequence). The CDR3 region is CACGLAGVPGELFF. In nucleotides, the CDR3 is TGTGCCTGTGGACTAGCGGGAGTACCCGGGGAGCTGTTTTTT.

By sample fraction, this clonotype is medium-sized (0.01 to 0.1%). The chain combines TRBV30 with TRBJ1-3; D unclear. The length of the CDR3 is 16 residues. Trimming cost V 0 bases and J 0 bases, with 12 bases left between them. Germline-derived CDR1 and CDR2 are GTSNPN and SVGIG (reference sequence). In DNA form, the CDR3 reads TGTGCCTGGAGTGTAGGTGGCGGATTCTCTGGAAACACCATATATTTT. As protein: CAWSVGGGFSGNTIYF. Based on the CDR3 plus reference TRBV30 and TRBJ1-3, the full variable domain is SQTIHQWPATLVQPVGSPLSLECTVEGTSNPNLYWYRQAAGRGLQLLFYSVGIGQISSEVPQNLSASRPQDRQFILSSKKLLLSDSGFYLCAWSVGGGFSGNTIYFGEGSWLTVV.

The rearrangement joins TRBV12-3 or TRBV12-4 to TRBJ2-2; the match to TRBD1 covers 10 bases. This CDR3 is built from 17 residues. The ends lost 6 bases at V and 0 bases at J; junction bases unmatched: 7. CDR3 nucleotides: TGTGCCAGCAGCCATTCGGGACAGGGGCCGAACACCGGGGAGCTGTTTTTT. This encodes CASSHSGQGPNTGELFF.

This clonotype was seen a handful of times. The chain carries TRBV11-2 and TRBJ2-3; D might be TRBD2 (6 bases). This CDR3 is 15 amino acids long. V was trimmed by 6 bases and J by 3 bases, leaving 16 bases between them. Per germline, CDR1 SGHAT and CDR2 FQNNGV. This CDR3 is CASRPRGGATDTQYF. CDR3 DNA sequence: TGTGCCAGCAGACCCCGCGGAGGGGCTACAGATACGCAGTATTTT.

This clonotype was recorded many times. The chain employs TRBV9 and TRBJ1-1, with D tentatively TRBD1 (6 bases). The CDR3 extends over 15 amino acids. Germline CDR1 is SGDLS and CDR2 is YYNGEE. Trimming stripped 1 base from V and 0 bases from J, with 10 bases between. The chain's CDR3 is CASSVQGTMNTEAFF. CDR3 DNA: TGTGCCAGCAGCGTACAGGGGACAATGAACACTGAAGCTTTCTTT.

This clonotype showed up just a few times. The chain couples TRBV29-1 to TRBJ1-1; tentatively, D is TRBD1 (5 bases). Germline lookup yields CDR1 SQVTM and CDR2 ANQGSEA. The length of the CDR3 is 14 residues. Trimming shortened V by 1 base and J by 0 bases, and 9 bases separated the two germline ends. In DNA form, the CDR3 reads TGCAGCGTTGAAGGACAGCGGATGAACACTGAAGCTTTCTTT. Amino acid sequence: CSVEGQRMNTEAFF.

The chain has TRBV20-1 and TRBJ1-1; D remains ambiguous. The CDR3 contains 13 residues. Deletions cut 3 bases from V and 5 bases from J, with 13 bases between. Germline lookup yields CDR1 DFQATT and CDR2 SNEGSKA (reference sequence). The CDR3 spells CSARWGGRTEAFF. In DNA form, the CDR3 reads TGCAGTGCTAGGTGGGGAGGGAGAACTGAAGCTTTCTTT.

About this clonotype: A read error is possible here, since a much larger clone lies one base away. The chain joins TRBV29-1 to TRBJ2-7, with D hard to call. From germline, CDR1 is SQVTM and CDR2 ANQGSEA. The CDR3 totals 12 residues. Trimming left V 6 bases short and J 3 bases short, with 12 bases between. The CDR3 is CSVGCGDYEQYF. DNA for the CDR3: TGCAGCGTGGGGTGCGGAGACTACGAGCAGTACTTC.

There are many counts of this clonotype. The chain uses TRBV4-1 and TRBJ2-5; TRBD1 might be the D (6 bases). CDR3 length equals 13 residues. The V end lost 1 base, the J end lost 5 bases, and 8 bases lay between the germline ends. CDR1 MGHRA and CDR2 YSYEKL come from the germline V gene. CDR3 residues: CASSQAGVETQYF. Here the CDR3 DNA reads TGCGCCAGCAGCCAAGCAGGGGTCGAGACCCAGTACTTC.

This chain joins TRBV4-1 and TRBJ2-2; perhaps TRBD2 as D (6 bases). Germline loops: CDR1 MGHRA, CDR2 YSYEKL. Trimming pared 4 bases from V and 1 base from J, leaving 13 bases between. This CDR3 spans 16 amino acids. CDR3 DNA sequence: TGCGCCAGCAGCCCCTCGCGGGGTCAGAACACCGGGGAGCTGTTTTTT. This encodes CASSPSRGQNTGELFF.

This clonotype was seen ten or more times. The chain recombines TRBV7-2 with TRBJ2-1, with D possibly TRBD2 on 5 matching bases. Trimming left V 8 bases short and J 4 bases short, with 12 bases between. Germline V gene data show CDR1 as SGHTA and CDR2 as FQGNSA. The CDR3 has 13 residues. CDR3 sequence reads: CASGPRGYNEQFF. The CDR3 DNA reads TGTGCCAGCGGCCCCCGGGGATACAATGAGCAGTTCTTC. The whole variable domain, filled in from reference TRBV7-2 and TRBJ2-1, reads GAGVSQSPSNKVTEKGKDVELRCDPISGHTALYWYRQSLGQGLEFLIYFQGNSAPDKSGLPSDRFSAERTGGSVSTLTIQRTQQEDSAVYLCASGPRGYNEQFFGPGTRLTVL.

As regards this clonotype: The junction shows a germline mismatch at one end, possibly a read error. V gene TRBV12-3 or TRBV12-4 combines with J gene TRBJ2-7; D possibly corresponds to TRBD1 (6 bases). The CDR3 is made up of 14 amino acids. CDR3 protein: CACRQSATGNEQYF. In nucleotides, the CDR3 is TGTGCCTGCAGACAATCGGCGACAGGTAACGAGCAGTACTTC.

The sample holds many counts of this clonotype. The rearrangement uses TRBV5-1 and TRBJ1-6; D not certain. V was pared by 5 bases and J by 6 bases, with 9 bases between. The CDR3 totals 13 residues. From germline, CDR1 is SGHRS and CDR2 YFSETQ. CDR3 residues: CASSRWGNSPLHF. CDR3 bases: TGCGCCAGCAGTAGGTGGGGTAATTCACCCCTCCACTTT.

This clonotype ranks as medium-sized. The chain has TRBV27 and TRBJ2-3; unclear D gene. Germline V lookup: CDR1 MNHEY, CDR2 SMNVEV (reference sequence). V lost 7 bases and J lost 5, with 10 bases in between. CDR3 length: 12 amino acids. The CDR3 region is CASKEYGDTQYF. The CDR3 bases are TGTGCCAGCAAGGAGTACGGAGATACGCAGTATTTT.

This clonotype was found a few times. The chain is built from TRBV5-4 and TRBJ2-6, with 9 bases matching TRBD1. CDR1 is SGHNT and CDR2 is YYREEE in the germline V gene (reference sequence). Germline trimming cut 4 bases from V and 3 bases from J; bases unmatched to any gene: 5. The CDR3 has 16 residues. The CDR3 sequence is CASSGRTGVGANVLTF. DNA of the CDR3: TGTGCCAGCAGCGGAAGGACAGGGGTTGGGGCCAACGTCCTGACTTTC.

The table lists this clonotype with a few counts. This chain connects TRBV3-1 to TRBJ1-5; D not certain. The CDR3 is 13 amino acids. Germline V CDR1 and CDR2: LGHDT, YNNKEL (reference sequence). V lost 1 base, J lost 4 bases, and 5 bases lay in between. The CDR3 reads CASSQGGNQPQHF. CDR3 nucleotide sequence: TGTGCCAGCAGCCAAGGGGGTAATCAGCCCCAGCATTTT.

This clonotype occurred many times. The chain is built from TRBV5-1 and TRBJ2-5; 7 nucleotides match TRBD2. Germline loops: CDR1 SGHRS, CDR2 YFSETQ. V was pared by 6 bases and J by 2 bases, with 7 bases of the junction left unmatched. The CDR3 covers 14 residues. CDR3 amino acids: CASMSSGGQETQYF. The CDR3 nucleotides read TGCGCCAGCATGTCTAGCGGTGGGCAAGAGACCCAGTACTTC.

This clonotype occurred a few times. The chain recombines TRBV3-1 with TRBJ2-1, with D unclear. V lost 5 bases, J lost 9 bases, and 5 bases lay in between. This CDR3 has 10 residues. CDR1 LGHDT and CDR2 YNNKEL come from the germline V gene (reference sequence). The CDR3 is CASSNGEQFF. The CDR3 DNA reads TGTGCCAGCAGCAACGGTGAGCAGTTCTTC.